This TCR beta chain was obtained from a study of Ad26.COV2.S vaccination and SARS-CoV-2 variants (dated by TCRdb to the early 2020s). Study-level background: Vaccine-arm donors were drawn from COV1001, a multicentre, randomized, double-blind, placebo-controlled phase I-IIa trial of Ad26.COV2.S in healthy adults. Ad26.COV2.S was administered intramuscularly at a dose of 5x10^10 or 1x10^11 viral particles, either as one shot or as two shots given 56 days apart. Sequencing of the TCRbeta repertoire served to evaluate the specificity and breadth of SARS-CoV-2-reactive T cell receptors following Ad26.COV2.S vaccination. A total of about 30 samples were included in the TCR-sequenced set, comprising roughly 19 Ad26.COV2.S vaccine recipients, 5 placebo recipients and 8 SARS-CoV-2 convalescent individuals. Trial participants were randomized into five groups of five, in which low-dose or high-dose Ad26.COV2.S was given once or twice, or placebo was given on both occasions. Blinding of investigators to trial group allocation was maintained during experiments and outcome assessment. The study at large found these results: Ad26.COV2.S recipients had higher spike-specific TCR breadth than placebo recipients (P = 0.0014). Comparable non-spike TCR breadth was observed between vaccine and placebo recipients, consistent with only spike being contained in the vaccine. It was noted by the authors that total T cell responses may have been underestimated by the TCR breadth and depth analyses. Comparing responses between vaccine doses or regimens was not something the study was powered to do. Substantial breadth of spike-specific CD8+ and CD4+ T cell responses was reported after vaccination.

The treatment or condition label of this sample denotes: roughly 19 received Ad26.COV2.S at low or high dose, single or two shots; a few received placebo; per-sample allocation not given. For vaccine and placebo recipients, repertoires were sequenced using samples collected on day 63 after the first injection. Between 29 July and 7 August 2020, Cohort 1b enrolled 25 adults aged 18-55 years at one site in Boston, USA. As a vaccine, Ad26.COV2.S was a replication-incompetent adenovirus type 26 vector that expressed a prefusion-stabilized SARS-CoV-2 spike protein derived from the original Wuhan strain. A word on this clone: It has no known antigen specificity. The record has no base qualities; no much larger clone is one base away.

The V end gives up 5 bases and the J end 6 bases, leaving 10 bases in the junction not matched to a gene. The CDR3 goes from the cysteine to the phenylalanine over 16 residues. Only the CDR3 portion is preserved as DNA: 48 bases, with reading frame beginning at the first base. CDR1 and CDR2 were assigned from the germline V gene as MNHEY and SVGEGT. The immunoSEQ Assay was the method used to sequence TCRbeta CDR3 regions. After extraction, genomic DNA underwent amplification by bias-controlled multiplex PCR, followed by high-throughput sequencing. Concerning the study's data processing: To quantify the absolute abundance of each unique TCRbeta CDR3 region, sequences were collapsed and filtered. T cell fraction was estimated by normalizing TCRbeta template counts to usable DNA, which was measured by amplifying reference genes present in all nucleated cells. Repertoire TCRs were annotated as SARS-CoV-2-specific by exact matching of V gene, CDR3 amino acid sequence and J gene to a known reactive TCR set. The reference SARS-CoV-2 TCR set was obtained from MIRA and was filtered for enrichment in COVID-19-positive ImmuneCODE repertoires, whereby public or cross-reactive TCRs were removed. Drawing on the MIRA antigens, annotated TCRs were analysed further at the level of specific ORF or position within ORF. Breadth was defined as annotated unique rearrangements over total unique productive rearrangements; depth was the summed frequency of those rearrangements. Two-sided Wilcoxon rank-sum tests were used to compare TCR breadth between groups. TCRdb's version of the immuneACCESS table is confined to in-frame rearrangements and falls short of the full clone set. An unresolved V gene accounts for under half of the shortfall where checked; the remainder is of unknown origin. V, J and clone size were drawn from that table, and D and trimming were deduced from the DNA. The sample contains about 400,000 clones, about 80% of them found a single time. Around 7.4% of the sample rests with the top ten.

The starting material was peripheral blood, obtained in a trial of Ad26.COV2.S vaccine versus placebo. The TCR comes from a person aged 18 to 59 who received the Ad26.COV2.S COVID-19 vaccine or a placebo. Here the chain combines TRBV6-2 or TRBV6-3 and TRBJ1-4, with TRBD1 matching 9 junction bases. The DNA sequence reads TGTGCCAGCAGTCTTTCACCGGGACAGGGTTATGAAAAACTGTTTTTT. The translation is CASSLSPGQGYEKLFF.